Listed here are 14 T cell receptor beta chains from one sample, sequenced in a study of human T cells and chemical hapten exposure. TCRdb ran MiXCR on the RACE reads and lists one entry per CDR3 protein. Altogether 110,000 or so distinct CDR3 sequences are present, under 40% being singletons, with the ten largest covering about 2.9%. Time point described: patch test 3, about 24 weeks after DPC sensitization. This sample's treatment: therapeutic diphenylcyclopropenone sensitization with weekly scalp DPC. Material: whole blood, obtained in connection with sensitization to the hapten diphenylcyclopropenone (DPC). All receptors come from a man aged 35-49 years with alopecia areata. Some clones in this sample may be carry-over from other donors' samples.

CDR3 region: CATRGTGHTDTQYF. The DNA for the CDR3 is TGTGCCACCAGGGGGACAGGGCACACAGATACGCAGTATTTT. This chain uses TRBV24-1 with TRBJ2-3, with 9 bases aligning to TRBD1. CDR1 is KGHDR and CDR2 is SFDVKD in the germline V gene. The V and J ends lost 7 bases and 2 bases, in that order; junction bases with no gene match: 3. The CDR3 loop spans 14 amino acids.

This rearrangement joins TRBV6-5 to TRBJ1-6; D might be TRBD1 (5 bases). Trimming removed 5 bases from V and 7 bases from J, with 18 bases in between. CDR1 is MNHEY and CDR2 is SVGAGI in the germline V gene. The CDR3 runs 16 residues. For the CDR3, the DNA is TGTGCCAGCAGTAGGGACGGACCGTTCCTAAATTCACCCCTCCACTTT. Amino acids: CASSRDGPFLNSPLHF.

This clonotype came up a few times. CDR3 in DNA: TGTGCCAGCAGCCAAGATCTGGGGGAGGACAATGAGCAGTTCTTC. Residues: CASSQDLGEDNEQFF. This rearrangement joins TRBV3-1 to TRBJ2-1; possibly TRBD2 for D (6 bases). The V gene's germline CDR1 is LGHDT and CDR2 YNNKEL (reference sequence). V lost 0 bases and J 5 bases, leaving 11 bases between the germline ends. CDR3 length: 15 residues.

The sample holds a few counts of this clonotype. This chain links TRBV6-2 or TRBV6-3 with TRBJ2-3; D is ambiguous. Germline values: CDR1 MNHEY, CDR2 SVGEGT. The CDR3 consists of 15 residues. V dropped 6 bases and J dropped 2 bases, with 15 bases sitting between them. DNA of the CDR3: TGTGCCAGCAGCGACCACTCACTCCCCACAGATACGCAGTATTTT. This codes for CASSDHSLPTDTQYF.

The chain carries TRBV6-5 and TRBJ2-7, with 10 nucleotides matching TRBD2. Germline trimming cut 0 bases from V and 4 bases from J; bases unmatched to any gene: 3. The CDR3 is 15 amino acids. Germline CDR1 reads MNHEY; CDR2 reads SVGAGI. The CDR3 region is CASSYSVSGRYEQYF. The CDR3, as DNA: TGTGCCAGCAGTTACTCGGTTAGCGGGAGGTACGAGCAGTACTTC.

The J gene is TRBJ2-3, the V gene TRBV7-9; 8 nucleotides line up with TRBD1. The CDR3 consists of 12 residues. Trimming cost V 10 bases and J 4 bases; bases outside gene matches: 4. Germline V lookup: CDR1 SEHNR, CDR2 FQNEAQ (reference sequence). DNA of the CDR3: TGTGCCACGGACAGGGTTTCAGATACGCAGTATTTT. Protein: CATDRVSDTQYF.

V and J are TRBV24-1 and TRBJ1-2; TRBD1 matches at 8 bases. The V gene end was trimmed by 3 bases and the J gene end by 5 bases; junction bases not matched to a gene: 7. The length of the CDR3 is 15 residues. Germline CDR1 is KGHDR and CDR2 is SFDVKD. This CDR3 is CATSDPTGGSYGYTF. In DNA form, the CDR3 reads TGTGCCACCAGTGATCCCACAGGGGGATCTTATGGCTACACCTTC.

The genes are TRBV6-5 and TRBJ2-7; either TRBD1 or TRBD2 may fit D (5 bases each). The germline gives CDR1 MNHEY, CDR2 SVGAGI. The CDR3 has 16 amino acids. V lost 0 bases and J lost 3, with 15 bases in between. The CDR3 here is CASSYSSRQRYYEQYF. The CDR3 DNA follows: TGTGCCAGCAGTTACTCGTCTCGACAGCGGTACTACGAGCAGTACTTC.

This clonotype was observed once. This chain uses TRBV11-2 with TRBJ2-7; TRBD1 is a possible D gene (6 bases). CDR1 is SGHAT, CDR2 FQNNGV, per germline. The CDR3 is 13 amino acids. Trimming stripped 3 bases from V and 6 bases from J, with 12 bases between. The CDR3: CASSLTGPLEQYV. The CDR3 region has the DNA TGTGCCAGCAGCTTGACAGGCCCTCTCGAGCAGTACGTC.

This clonotype was detected a few times. The gene calls are TRBV13 and TRBJ2-3; D might be TRBD1 (6 bases). Germline assignment: CDR1 PRHDT and CDR2 FYEKMQ (reference sequence). The V end lost 0 bases, the J end lost 1 base, and 8 bases lay between the germline ends. The CDR3 totals 15 residues. The CDR3 loop is CASSLGAGGTDTQYF. The CDR3 coding sequence is TGTGCCAGCAGCTTAGGGGCAGGGGGCACAGATACGCAGTATTTT.

The V call is TRBV9, the J call TRBJ2-5, with 10 bases lining up with TRBD2. The CDR3 spans 15 residues. V lost 0 bases, J lost 5 bases, and 4 bases stayed unmatched. Germline CDR1 reads SGDLS; CDR2 reads YYNGEE. CDR3 DNA sequence: TGTGCCAGCAGCGTAGAGGGTAGCGGGAGGGAGACCCAGTACTTC. It is translated as CASSVEGSGRETQYF. The entire variable domain, with the rest obtained from reference TRBV9 and TRBJ2-5, is as follows: DSGVTQTPKHLITATGQRVTLRCSPRSGDLSVYWYQQSLDQGLQFLIQYYNGEERAKGNILERFSAQQFPDLHSELNLSSLELGDSALYFCASSVEGSGRETQYFGPGTRLLVL.

This clonotype showed up just a few times. The V and J genes are TRBV28 and TRBJ2-4, with D possibly TRBD2 on 5 matching bases. The CDR3 covers 14 residues. In germline, CDR1 is MDHEN, CDR2 SYDVKM. With 3 bases removed from V and 3 bases from J, the gap between germline ends came to 9 bases. The CDR3: CASSFPRDKNIQYF. The CDR3, as DNA: TGTGCCAGCAGTTTTCCCCGGGACAAAAACATTCAGTACTTC.

This clonotype was detected only a few times. The chain is built from TRBV14 and TRBJ2-3; D is uncertain. Germline V gene sequence: CDR1 SGHDN, CDR2 FVKESK. The CDR3 extends over 12 amino acids. Deletions cut 6 bases from V and 6 bases from J, with 10 bases between. This CDR3 reads CASSPFRDTQYF. CDR3 nucleotides: TGTGCCAGCAGTCCCTTTCGGGATACGCAGTATTTT.

The chain is built from TRBV30 and TRBJ2-5; D is unclear. This CDR3 is 11 amino acids long. V was shortened by 3 bases and J by 1 base, with 3 bases between the two germline ends. Germline V gene lookup returns CDR1 GTSNPN and CDR2 SVGIG (reference sequence). The CDR3 DNA sequence: TGTGCCTGGAGGGGCCAAGAGACCCAGTACTTC. Translation: CAWRGQETQYF. Together with reference TRBV30 and TRBJ2-5, the CDR3 gives the full variable domain: SQTIHQWPATLVQPVGSPLSLECTVEGTSNPNLYWYRQAAGRGLQLLFYSVGIGQISSEVPQNLSASRPQDRQFILSSKKLLLSDSGFYLCAWRGQETQYFGPGTRLLVL.